The clone carrying this TCR beta chain was counted only a few times. What it binds is not known. CDR1 is MNHNY and CDR2 is SVGAGI in the germline V gene (reference sequence). V was trimmed by 2 bases and J by 7 bases, leaving 7 bases between them. CDR3 size: 12 residues. This sample is part of a study of cytomegalovirus exposure and HLA in healthy donors. In the PCR, 60 Vbeta and 13 Jbeta primers were used. Source study methods: Roughly 73 million unique TCR beta chains, roughly 11 million of them shared, were counted by a later analysis. Repertoires were generated with immunoSEQ multiplex PCR, while TCRdb's copy carries only in-frame clones and drops some. For V, J and clone size, that table is used; D and trimming come from the DNA. This sample has about 240,000 clones, with about 86% found just once. It was healthy bone marrow donors who served as donors. Study results and limitations: For TCR beta chains, V- and J-gene trimming was later linked to a missense DCLRE1C variant. Within an earlier analysis, most TCR beta V segments proved productive either about 87% or about 30% of the time.

The chain carries TRBV6-6 and TRBJ2-3; no clear D. Sequenced input: PBMCs. This TCR was recovered from a woman between 55 and 75 years old in good health and CMV-seropositive. CDR3 loop: CASSYESNTQYF. DNA for the CDR3: TGTGCCAGCAGTTACGAGTCAAATACGCAGTATTTT.